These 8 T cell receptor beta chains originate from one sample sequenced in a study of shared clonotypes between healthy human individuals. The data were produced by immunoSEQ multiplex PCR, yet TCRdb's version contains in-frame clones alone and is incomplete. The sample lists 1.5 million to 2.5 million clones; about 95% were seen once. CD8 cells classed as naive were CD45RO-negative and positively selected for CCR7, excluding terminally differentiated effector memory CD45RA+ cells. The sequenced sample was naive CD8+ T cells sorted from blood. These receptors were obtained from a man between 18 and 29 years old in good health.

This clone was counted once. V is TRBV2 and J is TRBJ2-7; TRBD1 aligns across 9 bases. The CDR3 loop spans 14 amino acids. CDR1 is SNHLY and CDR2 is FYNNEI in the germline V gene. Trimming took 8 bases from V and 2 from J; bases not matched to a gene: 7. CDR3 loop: CASFKGQGTYEQYF. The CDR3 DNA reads TGTGCCAGCTTTAAGGGACAGGGAACCTACGAGCAGTACTTC.

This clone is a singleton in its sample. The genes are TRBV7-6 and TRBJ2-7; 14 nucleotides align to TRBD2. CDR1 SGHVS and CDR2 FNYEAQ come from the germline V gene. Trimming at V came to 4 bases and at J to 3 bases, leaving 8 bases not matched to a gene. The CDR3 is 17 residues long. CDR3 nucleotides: TGTGCCAGCAGCTCCAGACTAGCGGGAGGGCAAAACTACGAGCAGTACTTC. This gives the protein CASSSRLAGGQNYEQYF.

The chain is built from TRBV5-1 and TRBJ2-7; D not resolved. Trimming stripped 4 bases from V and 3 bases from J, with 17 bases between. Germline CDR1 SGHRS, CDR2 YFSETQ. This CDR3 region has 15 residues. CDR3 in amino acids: CASSPWVGVDYEQYF. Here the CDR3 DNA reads TGCGCCAGCAGCCCGTGGGTTGGAGTTGACTACGAGCAGTACTTC.

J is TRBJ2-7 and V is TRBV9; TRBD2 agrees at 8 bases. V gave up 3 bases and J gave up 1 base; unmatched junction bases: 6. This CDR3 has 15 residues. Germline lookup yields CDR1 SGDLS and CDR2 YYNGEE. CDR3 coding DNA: TGTGCCAGCAGCGAGAGCGGGGGAAGTTCCTACGAGCAGTACTTC. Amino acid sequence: CASSESGGSSYEQYF.

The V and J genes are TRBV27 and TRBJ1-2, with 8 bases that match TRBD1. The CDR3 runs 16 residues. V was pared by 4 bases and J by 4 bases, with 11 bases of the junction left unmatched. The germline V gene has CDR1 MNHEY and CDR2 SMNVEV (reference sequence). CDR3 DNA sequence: TGTGCCAGCAGTTGGTCAGGGGGCGAACGCGCCTATGGCTACACCTTC. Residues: CASSWSGGERAYGYTF.

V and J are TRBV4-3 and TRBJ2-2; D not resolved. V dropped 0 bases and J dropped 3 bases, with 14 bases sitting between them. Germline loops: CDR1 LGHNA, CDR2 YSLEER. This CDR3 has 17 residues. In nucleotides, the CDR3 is TGCGCCAGCAGCCAAGATACTCATTGGGATTACACCGGGGAGCTGTTTTTT. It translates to CASSQDTHWDYTGELFF.

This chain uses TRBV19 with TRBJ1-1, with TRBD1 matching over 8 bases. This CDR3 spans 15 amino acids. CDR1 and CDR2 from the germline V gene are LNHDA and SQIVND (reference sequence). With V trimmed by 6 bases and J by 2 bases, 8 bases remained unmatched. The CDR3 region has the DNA TGTGCCAGTAGCCTCTCCCAGGGGGCTAACACTGAAGCTTTCTTT. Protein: CASSLSQGANTEAFF. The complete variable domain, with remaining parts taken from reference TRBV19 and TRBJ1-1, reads DGGITQSPKYLFRKEGQNVTLSCEQNLNHDAMYWYRQDPGQGLRLIYYSQIVNDFQKGDIAEGYSVSREKKESFPLTVTSAQKNPTAFYLCASSLSQGANTEAFFGQGTRLTVV.

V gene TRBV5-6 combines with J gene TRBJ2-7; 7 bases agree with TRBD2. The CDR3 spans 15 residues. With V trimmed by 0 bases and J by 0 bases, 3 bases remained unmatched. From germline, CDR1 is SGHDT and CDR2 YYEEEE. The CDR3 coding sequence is TGTGCCAGCAGCTTGGGGGGACTACTCTCCTACGAGCAGTACTTC. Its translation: CASSLGGLLSYEQYF.